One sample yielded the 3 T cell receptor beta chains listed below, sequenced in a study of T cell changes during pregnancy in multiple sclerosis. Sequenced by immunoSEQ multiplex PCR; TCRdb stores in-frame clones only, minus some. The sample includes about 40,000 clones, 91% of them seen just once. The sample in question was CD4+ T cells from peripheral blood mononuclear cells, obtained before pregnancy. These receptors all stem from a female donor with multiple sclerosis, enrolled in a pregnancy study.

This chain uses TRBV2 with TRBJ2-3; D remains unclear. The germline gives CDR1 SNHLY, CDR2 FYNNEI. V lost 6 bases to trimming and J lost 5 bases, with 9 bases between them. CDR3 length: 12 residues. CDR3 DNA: TGTGCCAGCAGAGACAATGAAGATACGCAGTATTTT. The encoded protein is CASRDNEDTQYF. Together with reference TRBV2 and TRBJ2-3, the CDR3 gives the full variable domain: EPEVTQTPSHQVTQMGQEVILRCVPISNHLYFYWYRQILGQKVEFLVSFYNNEISEKSEIFDDQFSVERPDGSNFTLKIRSTKLEDSAMYFCASRDNEDTQYFGPGTRLTVL.

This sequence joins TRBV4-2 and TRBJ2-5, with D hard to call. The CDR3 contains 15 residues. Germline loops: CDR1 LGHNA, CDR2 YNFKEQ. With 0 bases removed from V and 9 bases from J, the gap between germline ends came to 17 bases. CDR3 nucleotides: TGTGCCAGCAGCCAAGATCCGGTCCGAGACGGGTCCCAGTACTTC. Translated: CASSQDPVRDGSQYF.

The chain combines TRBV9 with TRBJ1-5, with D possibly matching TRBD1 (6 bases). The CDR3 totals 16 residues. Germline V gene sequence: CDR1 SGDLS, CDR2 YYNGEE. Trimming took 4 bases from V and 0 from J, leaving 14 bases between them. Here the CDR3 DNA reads TGTGCCAGCAGCACCAAGGGGGAGTATAGCAATCAGCCCCAGCATTTT. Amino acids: CASSTKGEYSNQPQHF.